This TCR beta chain originates from a study of shared clonotypes between healthy human individuals. Study results and caveats: Clonotypes shared by all four sorted-subset donors had higher generation probabilities than non-shared clonotypes. Estimated clonotype richness was generally higher in naive than memory subsets.

Some clones are missing from TCRdb's copy, which holds only in-frame ones; the method was immunoSEQ multiplex PCR. The table has nearly 750,000 clones, 72% seen once; the top ten hold approximately 1.7%. The CDR3 runs to 15 residues. Germline loops: CDR1 SGHNT, CDR2 YENEEA. Unmatched junction bases numbered 3, after V lost 3 bases and J lost 5 bases. This clone was counted a single time. Its antigen is as yet unknown. This TCR was recovered from a woman between 25 and 40 years old in good health. J is TRBJ2-1 and V is TRBV11-3; 11 bases fit TRBD2. The specimen sequenced was memory CD4+ T cells sorted from blood. The subset here: CD45RA-negative fraction. In DNA, the CDR3 is TGTGCCAGCAGCTTCGGGACTAGCGGAAACAATGAGCAGTTCTTC. Amino acids: CASSFGTSGNNEQFF.